A single sample is the source of the 11 T cell receptor beta chains below, sequenced in a study of identical twins. TCRdb used MiXCR to reprocess the 5' RACE reads, holding one entry per CDR3 protein. The table lists some 500,000 distinct CDR3 sequences, 9.6% of them singletons. The sample was also reused in another study, on yellow fever vaccine responses in identical twins.

Material: PBMCs. The origin of the receptors is a woman between 18 and 29 years old in good health.

This clonotype was found many times. The V gene is TRBV4-1, the J gene TRBJ2-2; 12 bases are a match to TRBD2. There are 16 residues in the CDR3. Trimming cost V 4 bases and J 4 bases; bases outside gene matches: 4. CDR1 is MGHRA, CDR2 YSYEKL, per germline. The CDR3 DNA reads as TGCGCCAGCAGCCCGCGACTAGCGGGAGCCACCGGGGAGCTGTTTTTT. This gives the protein CASSPRLAGATGELFF.

The rearrangement links TRBV7-9 to TRBJ2-3; D is possibly TRBD1 or TRBD2 (5 bases each). V gave up 3 bases and J gave up 0 bases, with 13 bases separating them. This CDR3 contains 16 residues. The V gene's germline CDR1 is SEHNR and CDR2 FQNEAQ (reference sequence). Here the CDR3 DNA reads TGTGCCAGCAGCTTGCACGGGACGGTCAGCACAGATACGCAGTATTTT. Translated, it gives CASSLHGTVSTDTQYF.

The chain joins TRBV2 to TRBJ2-1; no reliable D call. In germline, CDR1 is SNHLY, CDR2 FYNNEI. The CDR3 length is 15 residues. V was pared by 7 bases and J by 3 bases, with 16 bases between. In DNA, the CDR3 is TGTGCCAGCAATCTTTCCGATCGAAGCTACAATGAGCAGTTCTTC. Translating it yields CASNLSDRSYNEQFF.

This clonotype was observed at least ten times. The chain carries TRBV5-1 and TRBJ1-1; the D gene is possibly TRBD1 (6 bases). V lost 5 bases and J lost 3, with 20 bases in between. In germline, CDR1 is SGHRS, CDR2 YFSETQ. The CDR3 extends over 16 amino acids. The CDR3 DNA follows: TGCGCCAGCAGATCTAAAACCGGGACAATATACACTGAAGCTTTCTTT. The encoded protein is CASRSKTGTIYTEAFF.

The genes are TRBV7-6 and TRBJ2-5; tentatively, D is TRBD1 or TRBD2 (5 bases each). CDR3 length: 17 residues. Germline V gives CDR1 SGHVS, CDR2 FNYEAQ. V shed 1 base and J shed 4 bases, with 19 bases lying between them. The CDR3 coding sequence is TGTGCCAGCAGCTTAGACCCCCCGTCAGGGACCAGAGAGACCCAGTACTTC. It translates to CASSLDPPSGTRETQYF. Full variable domain (remainder filled in from reference TRBV7-6 and TRBJ2-5): GAGVSQSPRYKVTKRGQDVALRCDPISGHVSLYWYRQALGQGPEFLTYFNYEAQQDKSGLPNDRFSAERPEGSISTLTIQRTEQRDSAMYRCASSLDPPSGTRETQYFGPGTRLLVL.

The genes are TRBV15 and TRBJ2-4; TRBD1 agrees at 7 bases. J was trimmed by 7 bases and V by 5 bases; bases with no gene match: 11. The CDR3 covers 15 residues. From germline, CDR1 is LNHNV and CDR2 YYDKDF (reference sequence). The CDR3 loop is CATSYLRQGINIQYF. The DNA of the CDR3 is TGTGCCACCAGCTACCTGAGACAGGGTATCAACATTCAGTACTTC.

The rearrangement uses TRBV2 and TRBJ1-2; 9 bases are a match to TRBD1. Losses at the gene ends were 10 bases for V and 2 bases for J; bases not matched to a gene: 14. Germline V gives CDR1 SNHLY, CDR2 FYNNEI. This CDR3 contains 16 residues. CDR3 amino acids: CANAGDRAPPNYGYTF. The CDR3 DNA follows: TGTGCCAACGCGGGGGACAGGGCCCCACCAAACTATGGCTACACCTTC.

This chain connects TRBV28 to TRBJ2-1, with D hard to call. With 9 bases removed from V and 7 bases from J, the gap between germline ends came to 7 bases. Germline CDR1 reads MDHEN; CDR2 reads SYDVKM. This CDR3 comprises 10 residues. The chain's CDR3 is CARQKNEQFF. The CDR3 nucleotides are TGTGCCAGACAGAAAAATGAGCAGTTCTTC.

The chain links TRBV3-1 to TRBJ2-5; D remains ambiguous. The CDR3 runs 14 residues. V was trimmed by 1 base and J by 1 base, leaving 7 bases between them. The germline gives CDR1 LGHDT, CDR2 YNNKEL (reference sequence). CDR3 bases: TGTGCCAGCAGCCAAGGGGTCTCCCAAGAGACCCAGTACTTC. Amino acids: CASSQGVSQETQYF.

This clonotype was observed at least ten times. The DNA of the CDR3 is TGTGCCAGCAGCTCCAGGACTAGCGGGCCCGGTGAGCAGTTCTTC. This gives the protein CASSSRTSGPGEQFF. The J gene is TRBJ2-1, the V gene TRBV7-6, with 11 bases fitting TRBD2. The V and J ends lost 4 bases and 9 bases, in that order; junction bases with no gene match: 8. The germline V gene has CDR1 SGHVS and CDR2 FNYEAQ. This CDR3 region has 15 residues.

This clonotype turned up a few times. This chain's CDR3 is CSARGTISEQYF. In DNA, the CDR3 is TGCAGTGCTAGAGGGACCATTTCCGAGCAGTACTTC. The rearrangement joins TRBV20-1 to TRBJ2-7; D remains unclear. Germline CDR1 is DFQATT and CDR2 is SNEGSKA (reference sequence). This CDR3 is 12 amino acids long. Trimming shortened V by 1 base and J by 6 bases, and 10 bases separated the two germline ends.